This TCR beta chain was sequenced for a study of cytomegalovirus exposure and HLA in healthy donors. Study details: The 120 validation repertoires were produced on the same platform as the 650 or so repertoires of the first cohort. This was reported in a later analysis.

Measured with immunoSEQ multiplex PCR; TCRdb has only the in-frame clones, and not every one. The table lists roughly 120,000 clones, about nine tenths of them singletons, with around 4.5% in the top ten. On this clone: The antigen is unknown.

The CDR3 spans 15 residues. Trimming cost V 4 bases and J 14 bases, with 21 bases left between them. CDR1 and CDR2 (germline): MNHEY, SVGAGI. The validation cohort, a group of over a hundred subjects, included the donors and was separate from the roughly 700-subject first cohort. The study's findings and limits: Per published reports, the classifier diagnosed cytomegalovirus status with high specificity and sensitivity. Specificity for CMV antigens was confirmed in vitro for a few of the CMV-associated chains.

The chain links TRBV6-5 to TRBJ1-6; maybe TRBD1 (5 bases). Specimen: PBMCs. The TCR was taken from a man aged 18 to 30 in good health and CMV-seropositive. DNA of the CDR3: TGTGCCAGCAGTTCAGAGCCCCGCGAATGGGGGGCCCTCCACTTT. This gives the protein CASSSEPREWGALHF.